Each of the 22 T cell receptor beta chains below was sequenced from the same sample in a study of regulatory and conventional T cells in RAG deficiency. Profiling relied on immunoSEQ multiplex PCR, and the TCRdb table lists in-frame clones only, not all of them. In the table there are roughly 19,000 clones, roughly 90% of which are singletons. Regulatory T cells were sorted from blood as CD4+ CD25-high CD127-low cells. The same sample was also used in a study of regulatory T cells. That publication notes: The primer mix had 52 TRBV and 13 TRBJ primers.

Sample: Tregs sorted from blood. These receptor sequences come from a human donor in good health.

The chain combines TRBV11-3 with TRBJ2-1; D call uncertain. Germline V gives CDR1 SGHNT, CDR2 YENEEA. V was cut by 5 bases and J by 4 bases, with 6 bases left in between. The CDR3 has 12 amino acids. The CDR3 DNA sequence: TGTGCCAGCAGCGGAGATTACAATGAGCAGTTCTTC. Its protein is CASSGDYNEQFF.

The rearrangement links TRBV27 to TRBJ2-6, with TRBD1 matching over 7 bases. The CDR3 loop spans 19 amino acids. Germline values: CDR1 MNHEY, CDR2 SMNVEV (reference sequence). J was trimmed by 0 bases and V by 2 bases; bases with no gene match: 10. DNA of the CDR3: TGTGCCAGCAGTTTAAGAGGAGACAGGGTAACCTCTGGGGCCAACGTCCTGACTTTC. Amino acid sequence: CASSLRGDRVTSGANVLTF.

The chain joins TRBV9 to TRBJ2-2; 8 nucleotides align to TRBD2. Germline V gives CDR1 SGDLS, CDR2 YYNGEE. CDR3 length: 15 residues. The V gene end was trimmed by 4 bases and the J gene end by 5 bases; junction bases not matched to a gene: 7. The CDR3 DNA reads TGTGCCAGCAGCTTAAAGGCTAGCGGGACCGGGGAGCTGTTTTTT. This encodes CASSLKASGTGELFF.

This clone was detected only once. V and J are TRBV7-6 and TRBJ2-7, with 11 bases that match TRBD1. V was clipped by 1 base and J by 4 bases; unmatched bases: 9. The CDR3 contains 17 residues. Germline CDR1 and CDR2: SGHVS and FNYEAQ. CDR3 nucleotides: TGTGCCAGCAGCTTAGGGCCGGGACAGGGGGGAGGATACGAGCAGTACTTC. This sequence encodes CASSLGPGQGGGYEQYF.

This sequence joins TRBV6-1 and TRBJ1-1; weak D call: TRBD1 (6 bases). Germline values: CDR1 MNHNS, CDR2 SASEGT. Trimming pared 10 bases from V and 11 bases from J, leaving 23 bases between. The CDR3 extends over 13 amino acids. The CDR3 DNA reads TGTGCCACGCTAAATCGGGGGGGCCGGGAGGCTTTCTTT. It encodes CATLNRGGREAFF.

This chain joins TRBV7-2 and TRBJ2-5; D is possibly TRBD2 (6 bases). The V end lost 4 bases, the J end lost 6 bases, and 12 bases lay between the germline ends. The CDR3 is 13 amino acids. Germline V lookup: CDR1 SGHTA, CDR2 FQGNSA. DNA of the CDR3: TGTGCCAGCAGCTCCCGGGACTTCAAGACCCAGTACTTC. Its translation is CASSSRDFKTQYF.

The chain recombines TRBV5-1 with TRBJ2-1; TRBD1 is a possible D gene (6 bases). Germline V gives CDR1 SGHRS, CDR2 YFSETQ. With 2 bases removed from V and 6 bases from J, the gap between germline ends came to 18 bases. The CDR3 totals 16 residues. The CDR3 reads CASSLRAGTPLNEQFF. In nucleotides, the CDR3 is TGCGCCAGCAGCTTAAGAGCCGGGACACCCCTCAATGAGCAGTTCTTC.

The V gene is TRBV2, the J gene TRBJ2-5; D is uncertain. The CDR3 loop spans 13 amino acids. V gave up 6 bases and J gave up 2 bases, with 10 bases separating them. The germline V gene encodes CDR1 SNHLY and CDR2 FYNNEI. The CDR3 region is CASRLGLQETQYF. The CDR3 bases are TGTGCCAGCAGGTTAGGGCTTCAAGAGACCCAGTACTTC.

This clone was picked up one time. The rearrangement joins TRBV28 to TRBJ1-2; TRBD1 matches 10 bases. The CDR3 totals 15 residues. After removal of 5 bases from V and 8 bases from J, the junction contained 11 bases not matched to a gene. Germline CDR1 reads MDHEN; CDR2 reads SYDVKM. The DNA of the CDR3 is TGTGCCAGCAGTACCCGGACAGGGGGTGGTCTGGGCTACACCTTC. It translates to CASSTRTGGGLGYTF.

CDR3 nucleotides: TGTGCCAGCAGCGTAGTGGGCGGGAGAATGGACCATGAGCAGTTCTTC. Its protein product is CASSVVGGRMDHEQFF. This chain connects TRBV9 to TRBJ2-1; the match to TRBD2 covers 7 bases. With V trimmed by 0 bases and J by 8 bases, 11 bases remained unmatched. Germline CDR1 and CDR2: SGDLS and YYNGEE. This CDR3 region has 16 residues.

This sequence joins TRBV2 and TRBJ2-5; no clear D. The germline V and J ends were trimmed by 6 bases and 5 bases, with 7 bases remaining between them. This CDR3 has 11 residues. Germline CDR1 and CDR2: SNHLY and FYNNEI. The CDR3 DNA is TGTGCCAGCAGGACCTGGGAGACCCAGTACTTC. This encodes CASRTWETQYF.

This rearrangement joins TRBV6-1 to TRBJ2-5; D gene uncertain. Trimming shortened V by 2 bases and J by 7 bases, and 14 bases separated the two germline ends. This CDR3 spans 14 amino acids. CDR1 is MNHNS, CDR2 SASEGT, per germline. The chain's CDR3 is CASSETVVPGTQYF. The CDR3 coding sequence is TGTGCCAGCAGTGAAACCGTGGTACCCGGGACCCAGTACTTC.

V and J are TRBV14 and TRBJ2-3; possible D gene TRBD2, 6 bases. Germline V CDR1 and CDR2: SGHDN, FVKESK. Trimming removed 1 base at V and 9 bases at J, with 11 bases between. This CDR3 is 13 amino acids long. CDR3 protein: CASSQVYTSTQYF. CDR3 nucleotide sequence: TGTGCCAGCAGCCAAGTGTATACTAGCACGCAGTATTTT.

V gene TRBV15 combines with J gene TRBJ2-7; no clear D gene. The CDR3 extends over 13 amino acids. Per germline, CDR1 LNHNV and CDR2 YYDKDF (reference sequence). V lost 1 base and J 12 bases, leaving 16 bases between the germline ends. The CDR3 nucleotides are TGTGCCACCAGCAGAGTCGAAGGGTATGGTCGGTACTTC. Its translation is CATSRVEGYGRYF.

V is TRBV7-8 and J is TRBJ2-3, with D perhaps TRBD1 or TRBD2 (5 bases each). V lost 5 bases and J 1 base, leaving 22 bases between the germline ends. The CDR3 runs 18 residues. Germline CDR1 reads SGHVS; CDR2 reads FQNEAQ. The CDR3, as DNA: TGTGCCAGCAGCCCAGTAACCGGGACCCACTTGGGCACAGATACGCAGTATTTT. This sequence encodes CASSPVTGTHLGTDTQYF.

Concerning this clone: At one end, the junction sequence differs from germline, possibly due to a read error. The CDR3 is CASTLRLAGVEQYF. The DNA of the CDR3 is TGTGCCAGCACCTTGAGACTAGCGGGAGTCGAGCAGTACTTC. V is TRBV5-6 and J is TRBJ2-7, with 12 bases identical to TRBD2. The germline V gene encodes CDR1 SGHDT and CDR2 YYEEEE. This CDR3 is 14 amino acids long.

The chain combines TRBV28 with TRBJ2-5; D not resolved. This CDR3 spans 14 amino acids. Trimming removed 10 bases at V and 5 bases at J, with 20 bases between. The germline gives CDR1 MDHEN, CDR2 SYDVKM. CDR3 bases: TGTGCCACCCAGCCTTTGGGGTCGATTGAGACCCAGTACTTC. Amino acids: CATQPLGSIETQYF.

The chain employs TRBV5-6 and TRBJ2-3, with a weak D call TRBD1 (5 bases). The CDR3 loop spans 15 amino acids. In germline, CDR1 is SGHDT, CDR2 YYEEEE. With 10 bases removed from V and 2 bases from J, the gap between germline ends came to 20 bases. The CDR3 bases are TGTGCCGCCCAGACCCAGGGCACCCCCACAGATACGCAGTATTTT. Translated, it gives CAAQTQGTPTDTQYF.

V is TRBV11-2 and J is TRBJ1-5; D is undetermined. The CDR3 has 15 residues. The V gene lost 1 base and the J gene lost 4 bases, with 11 bases spanning the gap. From germline, CDR1 is SGHAT and CDR2 FQNNGV. CDR3 sequence reads: CASSLGGGQNQPQHF. The CDR3 coding sequence is TGTGCCAGCAGCTTAGGCGGAGGCCAAAATCAGCCCCAGCATTTT.

The chain employs TRBV7-9 and TRBJ2-7, with D tentatively TRBD2 (5 bases). Trimming shortened V by 3 bases and J by 1 base, and 10 bases separated the two germline ends. The CDR3 is 14 residues long. Germline lookup yields CDR1 SEHNR and CDR2 FQNEAQ (reference sequence). The CDR3 region is CASSLLTSSYEQYF. The CDR3 nucleotides read TGTGCCAGCAGCTTGCTCACTAGTTCCTACGAGCAGTACTTC.

This chain joins TRBV5-4 and TRBJ1-2; tentative D call: TRBD1 (5 bases). Per germline, CDR1 SGHNT and CDR2 YYREEE (reference sequence). Trimming left V 0 bases short and J 7 bases short, with 10 bases between. The CDR3 length is 13 residues. The CDR3 loop is CASSLDPRAGYTF. CDR3 in DNA: TGTGCCAGCAGCTTGGATCCCAGGGCTGGCTACACCTTC.

V usage is TRBV4-2 and J usage is TRBJ1-2; 11 bases line up with TRBD1. The CDR3 covers 15 residues. J gave up 6 bases and V 4 bases, and 7 bases lay outside the gene matches. The germline V gene encodes CDR1 LGHNA and CDR2 YNFKEQ. The CDR3 spells CASSPGTGGRDGYTF. The CDR3 bases are TGTGCCAGCAGCCCGGGGACAGGGGGTCGTGATGGCTACACCTTC.